This T cell receptor (beta chain) was captured in a study of blood T cells in healthy people across ages. A J-beta primer mix and a sample-barcoded 5' primer were used in a second PCR of about 7 to 12 cycles. TCRdb re-analysed the 5' RACE reads in MiXCR, keeping a single row per CDR3 protein. The table includes about 570,000 distinct CDR3 sequences, around a quarter detected once. The V end was cut by 2 bases, the J end by 6 bases, with 19 bases between. Per germline, CDR1 MNHNY and CDR2 SVGAGI (reference sequence). This CDR3 has 16 residues. This clonotype has just a few counts. The same data also contributed to another study, on T cells of mothers and their children.

The J gene is TRBJ2-5, the V gene TRBV6-6; the D gene is possibly TRBD2 (5 bases). The sequence derives from a boy aged 2 to 10 in good health. Input material: blood. The CDR3 DNA sequence: TGTGCCAGCAGTTACCCTCCTCAGCAGACTACGAAGACCCAGTACTTC. It yields the protein CASSYPPQQTTKTQYF.